Here is one T cell receptor (gamma chain) with its context. This clone was seen repeatedly, ten times or more. Its antigen specificity is not known. Base qualities were left out, and no much larger clone turns up one base away. Other nucleotide sequences from this sample produce the same CDR3. For bulk TCR repertoire analysis, Vgamma9/Vdelta2+ and Vdelta2-negative gammadelta T cell populations were flow-sorted out of peripheral blood mononuclear cells. The receptor library was made with multiplex PCR. Data came from an Illumina MiSeq. Each sorted gammadelta T cell sample was sequenced for both the TCR gamma (TRG) and TCR delta (TRD) chains. In the original analysis: Clonotype tree plots, accumulated frequency of the top 20 clonotypes, diversity index (DI) and D75 metrics were included in the repertoire analyses. TCRdb called clones afresh from the public reads with CATT; identical DNA rows were later merged. The V and J calls and clone size come from TCRdb's table, not from the authors' own analysis. The sample records roughly 32,000 gamma-chain clones, 1.4% of which are singletons. 19% of the sample is in the top ten clones.

The sample originates from a study of γδ T cells in repeated Plasmodium falciparum infection listed by TCRdb under 2021. Some background on the complete study: Malian children exposed to intense seasonal malaria transmission were enrolled in the natural-infection arm and compared with Australian children matched for age and gender. Four controlled human malaria infections were administered to about five malaria-naive U.S. adults over 644 days by bites from P. falciparum NF54-infected Anopheles stephensi mosquitoes. Controlled-infection subjects were sampled at baseline, immediately before selected infections, and 21 days after each infection. Malian gammadelta TCR repertoires were analysed cross-sectionally in periods with no transmission and longitudinally across episodes of acute febrile malaria. Using both natural infection in Mali and controlled human malaria infection, the study looked at the way repeated Plasmodium falciparum infection shapes the human gammadelta T cell repertoire.

The CDR3 has 12 amino acids, counting the end cysteine and phenylalanine. Only the CDR3 portion is preserved as DNA: 36 bases, with reading frame beginning at the first base. V is pruned by 1 base and J by 7 bases, leaving 4 bases of the junction without a gene match. CDR1 and CDR2 are read off the germline V gene as EGSNGY and YDSYNSKV. Overall study outcomes, separate from this receptor: Vdelta2-negative gammadelta TCR repertoires from Malian children appeared more clonally expanded, less diverse and less shared than those of Australian children. A highly stable polyclonal repertoire over time and infection, with many inter-individual overlapping TCRgamma sequences, was shown by Vgamma9/Vdelta2+ TCR repertoires. The Malian cohort was drawn from a small rural village made up mostly of one ethnic group, which limits generalizability. Because the controlled-infection cohort was small, analysis of inter-individual variability in gammadelta T cell responses was limited. Repeated controlled infections appeared to drive waves of new clonotype selection in Vdelta2-negative, largely Vdelta1+, gammadelta TCR repertoires.

The sequence derives from a pool of human donors (malaria-infected and uninfected, not separated). The rearranged chain carries TRGV2 and TRGJ1 or TRGJ2. The sample consisted of gamma-delta T cells from blood. In nucleotide form, the sequence is TGTGCCACCTGGGACGGAACATATAAGAAACTCTTT. The resulting protein is CATWDGTYKKLF.